The 27 T cell receptor beta chains reported below all come from one sample, sequenced in a study of CD8 T cells in Susac syndrome. Random hexamers were used to reverse transcribe 0.5 to 1 ug of RNA. From the immunoSEQ multiplex PCR reads, TCRdb called clonotypes with MiXCR, one entry per CDR3 protein. Altogether approximately 180,000 distinct CDR3 sequences are present, approximately 96% being singletons, with the ten largest covering approximately 0.1%. The sample was CD4+ T cells from PBMCs. The source of these receptors is a human donor with multiple sclerosis.

The J gene is TRBJ2-3, the V gene TRBV5-4, with no clear D. V was cut by 4 bases and J by 0 bases, with 6 bases left in between. CDR1 SGHNT and CDR2 YYREEE come from the germline V gene (reference sequence). The CDR3 sequence is 13 residues long. Here the CDR3 reads CASSTDSTDTQYF. The CDR3 DNA reads as TGTGCCAGCAGCACGGACAGCACAGATACGCAGTATTTT.

The chain has TRBV12-3 or TRBV12-4 and TRBJ1-5, with a possible D match to TRBD1 (5 bases). The CDR3 runs 15 residues. The V gene lost 9 bases and the J gene lost 4 bases, with 19 bases spanning the gap. CDR3 protein: CASGPQWDGNQPQHF. CDR3 bases: TGTGCCAGTGGCCCGCAATGGGACGGTAATCAGCCCCAGCATTTT.

The V and J genes are TRBV3-1 and TRBJ1-1, with 9 bases that match TRBD1. CDR1 and CDR2 from the germline V gene are LGHDT and YNNKEL (reference sequence). The CDR3 is 14 residues long. V lost 1 base, J lost 8 bases, and 5 bases stayed unmatched. The CDR3, as DNA: TGTGCCAGCAGCCAAGGGGACAGGGCCGGCGAAGCTTTCTTT. The encoded protein is CASSQGDRAGEAFF.

The V gene is TRBV3-1, the J gene TRBJ1-1; maybe TRBD1 (5 bases). Trimming pared 1 base from V and 10 bases from J, leaving 16 bases between. The CDR3 covers 14 residues. The germline CDR1 and CDR2 sequences are LGHDT and YNNKEL (reference sequence). CDR3 nucleotides: TGTGCCAGCAGCCAAGGGGCAGGGTTGGGTGCAGCTTTCTTT. This gives the protein CASSQGAGLGAAFF.

This chain joins TRBV30 and TRBJ1-4; D gene uncertain. V gave up 1 base and J gave up 8 bases, with 8 bases separating them. The V gene's germline CDR1 is GTSNPN and CDR2 SVGIG (reference sequence). The CDR3 has 12 residues. CDR3 coding DNA: TGTGCCTGGAGTGCCCCCTTCGAAAAACTGTTTTTT. The encoded protein is CAWSAPFEKLFF.

The V and J genes are TRBV5-1 and TRBJ2-3, with D perhaps TRBD2 (6 bases). In germline, CDR1 is SGHRS, CDR2 YFSETQ. The CDR3 is 16 residues long. The V end lost 1 base, the J end lost 0 bases, and 12 bases lay between the germline ends. The CDR3 DNA follows: TGCGCCAGCAGCTTGCCGGGGGTTTCTAGCACAGATACGCAGTATTTT. Translating it yields CASSLPGVSSTDTQYF.

The chain uses TRBV29-1 and TRBJ2-7, with 8 bases aligning to TRBD2. The germline V gene has CDR1 SQVTM and CDR2 ANQGSEA. J was trimmed by 1 base and V by 4 bases; bases with no gene match: 6. This CDR3 contains 14 residues. CDR3: CSVGGAGESYEQYF. CDR3 DNA: TGCAGCGTTGGCGGAGCGGGGGAGTCCTACGAGCAGTACTTC.

V gene TRBV6-2 or TRBV6-3 combines with J gene TRBJ1-5; D uncertain. The CDR3 has 14 amino acids. Trimming took 3 bases from V and 4 from J, leaving 10 bases between them. Germline CDR1 reads MNHEY; CDR2 reads SVGEGT. CDR3 bases: TGTGCCAGCAGTTATGCCCCCGGGAATCAGCCCCAGCATTTT. As protein: CASSYAPGNQPQHF.

V and J are TRBV7-8 and TRBJ1-1; tentative D call: TRBD1 (5 bases). This CDR3 spans 12 amino acids. The germline gives CDR1 SGHVS, CDR2 FQNEAQ. V lost 1 base and J lost 9, with 9 bases in between. The CDR3 region has the DNA TGTGCCAGCAGCTTAGACGGGGGTCAAGCTTTCTTT. Encoded protein: CASSLDGGQAFF.

The rearrangement joins TRBV30 to TRBJ2-5, with a weak D call TRBD2 (6 bases). Deletions cut 2 bases from V and 4 bases from J, with 14 bases between. Germline V gene sequence: CDR1 GTSNPN, CDR2 SVGIG (reference sequence). CDR3 length: 14 amino acids. The CDR3 DNA sequence: TGTGCCTGGAGTTCGGGGACTTCGGGAGAGACCCAGTACTTC. Protein product: CAWSSGTSGETQYF.

V gene TRBV5-1 combines with J gene TRBJ2-4; D unclear. Trimming removed 5 bases from V and 7 bases from J, with 13 bases in between. The CDR3 spans 13 residues. Germline CDR1 reads SGHRS; CDR2 reads YFSETQ. The CDR3 region is CASSSDLGNIQYF. CDR3 nucleotides: TGCGCCAGCAGTTCCGACTTAGGGAACATTCAGTACTTC.

V gene TRBV4-1 combines with J gene TRBJ1-5; no definite D call. Trimming removed 4 bases from V and 0 bases from J, with 4 bases in between. Germline values: CDR1 MGHRA, CDR2 YSYEKL. The length of the CDR3 is 13 residues. The CDR3 region has the DNA TGCGCCAGCAGCCCCATTAGCAATCAGCCCCAGCATTTT. Residues: CASSPISNQPQHF.

Turning to this clonotype: The junction does not match germline at one end; this may be a read error. The chain joins TRBV20-1 to TRBJ2-5; D might be TRBD1 (6 bases). Germline V CDR1 and CDR2: DFQATT, SNEGSKA (reference sequence). The CDR3 length is 13 residues. This CDR3 is CSVFRLGQGTQYF. DNA for the CDR3: TGCAGTGTGTTTCGGTTGGGACAAGGGACCCAGTACTTC.

J is TRBJ1-5 and V is TRBV24-1, with a tentative D call TRBD1 (5 bases). V shed 0 bases and J shed 1 base, with 12 bases lying between them. The CDR3 runs to 17 residues. CDR1 and CDR2 from the germline V gene are KGHDR and SFDVKD. The CDR3 region is CATSDLMAGRSNQPQHF. The CDR3 DNA reads TGTGCCACCAGTGATTTGATGGCAGGGAGAAGCAATCAGCCCCAGCATTTT.

The rearrangement links TRBV7-2 to TRBJ2-7; D call uncertain. The CDR3 totals 15 residues. CDR1 is SGHTA and CDR2 is FQGNSA in the germline V gene. Between the trimmed V and J ends, which lost 1 base and 1 base, there was a span of 11 bases. CDR3: CASSLESISSYEQYF. The CDR3 bases are TGTGCCAGCAGCTTAGAATCGATATCTTCCTACGAGCAGTACTTC.

The chain recombines TRBV28 with TRBJ1-5, with TRBD1 matching 11 bases. The ends lost 6 bases at V and 4 bases at J; junction bases unmatched: 5. CDR3 size: 15 residues. Germline CDR1 and CDR2: MDHEN and SYDVKM. CDR3 loop: CASRWGQGGNQPQHF. The CDR3 bases are TGTGCCAGCAGGTGGGGACAGGGGGGGAATCAGCCCCAGCATTTT.

This rearrangement joins TRBV27 to TRBJ1-5; D gene unclear. The CDR3 runs to 14 residues. Germline V gene sequence: CDR1 MNHEY, CDR2 SMNVEV (reference sequence). The germline V and J ends were trimmed by 5 bases and 7 bases, with 15 bases remaining between them. CDR3 bases: TGTGCCAGCAGTCCCGGGTGGGGTGGACAGCCCCAGCATTTT. Protein sequence: CASSPGWGGQPQHF.

V usage is TRBV14 and J usage is TRBJ1-2, with D uncertain. This CDR3 spans 12 amino acids. CDR1 is SGHDN and CDR2 is FVKESK in the germline V gene. Between the trimmed V and J ends, which lost 4 bases and 8 bases, there was a span of 11 bases. The CDR3 loop reads CASSLGSWGYTF. CDR3 nucleotide sequence: TGTGCCAGCAGCCTCGGGAGTTGGGGCTACACCTTC.

The genes are TRBV19 and TRBJ1-4; D not resolved. CDR1 and CDR2 (germline): LNHDA, SQIVND (reference sequence). Trimming cost V 5 bases and J 7 bases, with 17 bases left between them. The CDR3 has 15 amino acids. CDR3: CASSPLLREPEKLFF. The CDR3 DNA reads as TGTGCCAGTAGTCCCCTTCTCCGCGAGCCTGAAAAACTGTTTTTT.

The V call is TRBV28, the J call TRBJ2-7; no clear D. Trimming took off 2 bases at V and 9 bases at J, with 11 bases between the two ends. CDR1 and CDR2 (germline): MDHEN, SYDVKM. This CDR3 has 12 residues. CDR3 protein: CASSLQEMGQYF. The DNA for the CDR3 is TGTGCCAGCAGTTTACAGGAAATGGGGCAGTACTTC.

The J gene is TRBJ1-2, the V gene TRBV9; TRBD1 agrees at 8 bases. V trimming: 5 bases; J trimming: 5 bases; junction bases outside the gene matches: 5. Germline CDR1 and CDR2: SGDLS and YYNGEE. The CDR3 totals 13 residues. The CDR3 is CASSATGEYGYTF. CDR3 coding DNA: TGTGCCAGCAGTGCGACAGGGGAGTATGGCTACACCTTC.

V is TRBV4-1 and J is TRBJ2-7; 7 positions agree with TRBD1. The V gene end was trimmed by 3 bases and the J gene end by 4 bases; junction bases not matched to a gene: 21. Germline V gene sequence: CDR1 MGHRA, CDR2 YSYEKL. The CDR3 runs 19 residues. CDR3 amino acids: CASSQDRGQGVLSLYEQYF. DNA of the CDR3: TGCGCCAGCAGCCAGGATCGGGGCCAGGGGGTGTTGAGTCTGTACGAGCAGTACTTC.

This clonotype has just one count. The chain couples TRBV20-1 to TRBJ2-5; D is possibly TRBD2 (6 bases). The CDR3 runs to 11 residues. Germline-derived CDR1 and CDR2 are DFQATT and SNEGSKA (reference sequence). Trimming removed 5 bases at V and 3 bases at J, with 7 bases between. The CDR3 sequence: CSAAGKETQYF. DNA of the CDR3: TGCAGTGCTGCGGGGAAAGAGACCCAGTACTTC.

This clonotype appeared a single time. The genes are TRBV20-1 and TRBJ2-4; TRBD1 agrees at 7 bases. This CDR3 has 14 amino acids. The V gene end was trimmed by 4 bases and the J gene end by 7 bases; junction bases not matched to a gene: 10. CDR1 is DFQATT, CDR2 SNEGSKA, per germline (reference sequence). CDR3 nucleotide sequence: TGCAGTGCTACCAACAGGGGAAGGGGCAACATTCAGTACTTC. Translated, it gives CSATNRGRGNIQYF.

This clonotype appeared once. The chain combines TRBV12-3 or TRBV12-4 with TRBJ2-7; 7 nucleotides align to TRBD2. The CDR3 is made up of 15 amino acids. V lost 5 bases to trimming and J lost 1 base; unmatched junction nucleotides: 8. CDR3 DNA: TGTGCCAGCAGTGGACTAGGAGAATCATCCTACGAGCAGTACTTC. Residues: CASSGLGESSYEQYF.

This chain uses TRBV29-1 with TRBJ1-2; TRBD1 agrees at 7 bases. Germline assignment: CDR1 SQVTM and CDR2 ANQGSEA. The CDR3 consists of 12 residues. Trimming took 5 bases from V and 4 from J; bases not matched to a gene: 4. The CDR3 spells CSVQGVVYGYTF. In DNA form, the CDR3 reads TGCAGCGTTCAGGGGGTGGTCTATGGCTACACCTTC.

The J gene is TRBJ2-3, the V gene TRBV20-1; no clear D. This CDR3 spans 10 amino acids. CDR1 and CDR2 from the germline V gene are DFQATT and SNEGSKA (reference sequence). The V and J ends lost 8 bases and 3 bases respectively, with 6 bases between them. CDR3 nucleotide sequence: TGCAGTTCAAGAACAGATACGCAGTATTTT. Protein product: CSSRTDTQYF.